This entry is about one T cell receptor beta chain. This receptor's antigen is unknown. No qualities accompany the bases; no much larger clone lies one base away. This sample was included in a study of blood T cells in healthy people across ages (dated by TCRdb to the mid-2010s). For the wider study: In model experiments, template switching captured roughly one uniquely barcoded TCR beta cDNA molecule for every two T cells. To track age-related changes in TCR beta repertoire diversity, the study relied on deep sequencing normalized with unique cDNA molecular identifiers. Four age groups were formed from the donors: young (average about 16 years), middle-aged (roughly 38), aged (about 62) and long-lived (around 82). To avoid experimental bias, donors of different ages were spread randomly across the sequencing lanes. For two donors (one aged 18 to 29 and one aged 80 or older), the study analyzed two additional independent replicas of 1 million unique cDNA reads from the same blood draw. Study-level results and caveats: Compared with the aged group, more naive CD4+ T cells, fewer expanded clones and increased TCR diversity were shown by the long-lived group, suggesting age selection. The CMV infection status of donors was not known, potentially confounding age-related changes in expanded clonotypes. Because profiling used bulk unsorted PBMCs, naive and antigen-experienced compartments could not be compared conclusively. Estimates of total diversity from one million sequenced T cells were regarded as lower bounds and underestimates. As age increased, observed TCR beta diversity per million T cells dropped in a roughly linear way, and a significant reduction was already evident by age 40. The percentage of naive T cells measured by flow cytometry correlated strongly with observed TCR beta diversity.

Systemically healthy Caucasian individuals from Russia, 35 to 50 in total and aged about 6 to 100 years, were included as donors. Each donor gave about 9.2 milliliters of peripheral blood, drawn into EDTA-treated Vacutainer tubes. Ficoll-Paque density-gradient centrifugation was used to isolate PBMCs, with at least 6 million per sample. Total RNA, at least 5 micrograms per sample, was extracted from PBMCs with Trizol reagent. For every donor, an aliquot of PBMCs went through flow cytometry to measure the percentages of naive CD45RAhigh/CD27high T cells. Deletion took 3 bases off V and 0 bases off J, with a span of 10 bases between the germline ends. The germline V gene gives CDR1 as SGDLS and CDR2 as YYNGEE. Including cysteine and phenylalanine, the CDR3 has 14 amino acids. The only DNA kept is the CDR3, 42 bases in frame from the first base. The method behind the library was 5' RACE. Sequencer: Illumina HiSeq 2500. A second PCR of about 6 to 11 cycles was run with a J-beta primer mix and a sample-barcoded 5' primer. A unique molecular identifier was introduced onto each TCR beta cDNA molecule by a template-switch 5' adaptor carrying 12 random nucleotides. At least 3 million CDR3-containing paired-end reads were obtained from each sample. First-strand cDNA synthesis was performed from all RNA using the Mint cDNA synthesis kit, with priming by a TRBC-specific oligonucleotide. Following uracil-DNA glycosylase treatment, a first 18-cycle PCR with universal primers M1SS and BC2_uni_R was performed on all cDNA. The published analysis was carried out like this. For normalization, 1 million high-quality reads, each with a distinct molecular identifier, were randomly selected from each sample. Instead of being binned into consensus sequences, reads with shared molecular identifiers were discarded. MiTCR, with a Q25 quality threshold and the strictest error-elimination algorithm, was used for CDR3 identification, clonotype clustering and error correction. A nonparametric unseen species model with Euler transformation was used to estimate a lower bound on total TCR beta diversity. Using fastp at Q25 and MiXCR, TCRdb reprocessed the public reads and kept productive beta chains. A single entry per CDR3 protein holds the most common genes and DNA from its merged rows. What appears here as the V and J calls and clone size reflects TCRdb's work, not the paper's. Within this sample are 1.6 million or so distinct CDR3 sequences, with roughly 32% of them counted one time only. About 11% of the sample comes from the top ten.

Sequencing was performed on blood. The sequence derives from a woman in her twenties or thirties in good health. The sequence is built from TRBV9 and TRBJ2-7; the D gene assignment is ambiguous. This receptor carries the CDR3 CASSEDGSSYEQYF. The sequence in DNA is TGTGCCAGCAGCGAGGACGGATCCTCCTACGAGCAGTACTTC. Where the CDR3 stops, the reference TRBV9 and TRBJ2-7 genes take over; the full variable domain is DSGVTQTPKHLITATGQRVTLRCSPRSGDLSVYWYQQSLDQGLQFLIQYYNGEERAKGNILERFSAQQFPDLHSELNLSSLELGDSALYFCASSEDGSSYEQYFGPGTRLTVT.